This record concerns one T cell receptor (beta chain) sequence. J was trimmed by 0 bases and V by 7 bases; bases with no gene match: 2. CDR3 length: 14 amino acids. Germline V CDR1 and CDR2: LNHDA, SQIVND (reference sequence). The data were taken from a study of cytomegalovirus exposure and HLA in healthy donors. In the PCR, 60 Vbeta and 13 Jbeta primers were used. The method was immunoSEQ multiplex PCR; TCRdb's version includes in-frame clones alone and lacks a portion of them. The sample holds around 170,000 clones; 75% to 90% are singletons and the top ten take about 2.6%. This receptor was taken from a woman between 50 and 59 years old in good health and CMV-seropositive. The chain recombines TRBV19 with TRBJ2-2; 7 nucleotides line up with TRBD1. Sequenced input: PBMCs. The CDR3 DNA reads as TGTGCCAGTATGGACAGGACGAACACCGGGGAGCTGTTTTTT. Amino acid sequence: CASMDRTNTGELFF.